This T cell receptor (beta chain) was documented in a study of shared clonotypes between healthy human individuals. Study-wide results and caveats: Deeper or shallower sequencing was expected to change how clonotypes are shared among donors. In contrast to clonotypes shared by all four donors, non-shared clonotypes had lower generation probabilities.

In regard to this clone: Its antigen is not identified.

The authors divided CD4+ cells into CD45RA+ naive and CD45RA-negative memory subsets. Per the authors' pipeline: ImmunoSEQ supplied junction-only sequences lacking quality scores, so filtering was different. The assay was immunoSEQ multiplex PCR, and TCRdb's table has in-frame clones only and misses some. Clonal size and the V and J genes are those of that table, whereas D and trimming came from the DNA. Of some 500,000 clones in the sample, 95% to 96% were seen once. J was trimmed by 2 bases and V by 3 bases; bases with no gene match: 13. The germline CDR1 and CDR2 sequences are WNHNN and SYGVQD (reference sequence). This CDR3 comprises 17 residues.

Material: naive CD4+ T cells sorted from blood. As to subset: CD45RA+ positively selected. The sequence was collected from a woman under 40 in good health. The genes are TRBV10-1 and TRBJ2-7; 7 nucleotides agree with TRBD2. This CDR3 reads CASSDPRSGGRTYEQYF. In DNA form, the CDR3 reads TGCGCCAGCAGTGACCCCCGTTCGGGAGGCAGAACCTACGAGCAGTACTTC.